This T cell receptor (beta chain) is from a study of T cells after yellow fever vaccination. Study results and limitations: Though it reached lower strength, the secondary response hit its peak faster, day 5 versus 15.

This clonotype has a handful of counts. Its target is unknown. V dropped 3 bases and J dropped 14; count of bases not matched to a gene: 7. The length of the CDR3 is 12 residues. In making TCR cDNA, 5'RACE template switching added a universal primer site and UMIs to it. TCRdb ran MiXCR on the 5' RACE reads and lists one entry per CDR3 protein. The repertoire holds about 300,000 distinct CDR3 sequences, with around 8.6% as singletons. Here the sequenced sample was CD4+ T cells sorted from PBMCs, taken 5 days after the yellow fever booster vaccination. This clonotype was obtained from a man between 18 and 35 years old who received the YFV17D yellow fever vaccine. This rearrangement joins TRBV12-3 or TRBV12-4 to TRBJ2-3; 8 bases match TRBD1. Here the CDR3 reads CASSLQGAPPYF. In DNA form, the CDR3 reads TGTGCCAGCAGTTTGCAGGGGGCCCCTCCGTATTTT.